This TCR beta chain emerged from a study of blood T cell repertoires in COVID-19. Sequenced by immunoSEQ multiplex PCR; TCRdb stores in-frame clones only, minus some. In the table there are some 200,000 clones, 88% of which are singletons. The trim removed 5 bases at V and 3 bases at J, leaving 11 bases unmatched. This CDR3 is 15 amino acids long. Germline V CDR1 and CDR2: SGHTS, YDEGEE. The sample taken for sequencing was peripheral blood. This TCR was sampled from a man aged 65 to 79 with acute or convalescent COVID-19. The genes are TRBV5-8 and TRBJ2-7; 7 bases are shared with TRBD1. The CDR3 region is CASRQDRRHIYEQYF. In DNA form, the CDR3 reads TGTGCCAGCAGGCAGGACAGGAGGCACATCTACGAGCAGTACTTC.